These 9 T cell receptor beta chains originate from one sample sequenced in a study of blood T cells in healthy people across ages. A second roughly 6 to 12 cycle PCR used barcoded and J-beta primers. TCRdb reprocessed the 5' RACE reads with MiXCR, giving one entry per CDR3 protein. In the table there are fewer than 650,000 distinct CDR3 sequences, approximately 26% of which are singletons. These same records also appear under a second study, on T cells of mothers and their children.

Sequenced sample: blood. Source of these receptors: a boy between 2 and 10 years old in good health.

The V gene is TRBV4-1, the J gene TRBJ1-2, with TRBD1 matching 7 bases. Unmatched junction bases numbered 7, after V lost 1 base and J lost 2 bases. This CDR3 has 16 amino acids. Germline CDR1 and CDR2: MGHRA and YSYEKL. The CDR3 spells CASSQVGGRPNYGYTF. The CDR3 coding sequence is TGCGCCAGCAGCCAAGTAGGGGGCAGGCCGAACTATGGCTACACCTTC.

The chain recombines TRBV20-1 with TRBJ2-3; TRBD2 agrees at 9 bases. Per germline, CDR1 DFQATT and CDR2 SNEGSKA (reference sequence). V shed 0 bases and J 5 bases; nucleotides not matched to a gene: 9. The CDR3 totals 16 residues. The CDR3 loop reads CSARDIRGRAGDTQYF. The DNA of the CDR3 is TGCAGTGCTAGAGATATTCGCGGGAGGGCGGGAGATACGCAGTATTTT.

This clonotype was counted a few times. The V and J genes are TRBV6-2 or TRBV6-3 and TRBJ2-1; possibly TRBD2 for D (6 bases). Germline CDR1 is MNHEY and CDR2 is SVGEGT. The CDR3 has 15 amino acids. V was clipped by 9 bases and J by 5 bases, with 20 bases between them. DNA for the CDR3: TGTGCCAGTTCTCGGGACTTTCGAACCAACAATGAGCAGTTCTTC. It specifies CASSRDFRTNNEQFF.

The CDR3, as DNA: TGTGCCAGTAACCTGATAGCGGGGGAATACAATGAGCAGTTCTTC. Residues: CASNLIAGEYNEQFF. V and J are TRBV19 and TRBJ2-1; 9 nucleotides agree with TRBD2. This CDR3 spans 15 amino acids. V was pared by 7 bases and J by 4 bases, with 8 bases of the junction left unmatched. Germline-derived CDR1 and CDR2 are LNHDA and SQIVND (reference sequence).

The rearrangement uses TRBV19 and TRBJ2-3, with D unclear. This CDR3 region has 14 residues. V was cut by 6 bases and J by 1 base, with 11 bases left in between. Per the germline V gene, CDR1 is LNHDA and CDR2 is SQIVND (reference sequence). The CDR3 coding sequence is TGTGCCAGTAGCGACATCGGAGGCACAGATACGCAGTATTTT. Translating it yields CASSDIGGTDTQYF.

The rearrangement joins TRBV10-3 to TRBJ2-7; tentatively, D is TRBD1 or TRBD2 (5 bases each). V lost 6 bases and J 4 bases, leaving 10 bases between the germline ends. This CDR3 region has 12 residues. Germline V gene lookup returns CDR1 ENHRY and CDR2 SYGVKD. CDR3 loop: CAIRGDGYEQYF. Here the CDR3 DNA reads TGTGCCATCAGGGGGGACGGGTACGAGCAGTACTTC.

The chain is built from TRBV2 and TRBJ1-2, with 8 bases fitting TRBD1. The junction had 6 bases not matched to a gene; V was cut back by 4 bases and J by 2 bases. The germline V gene encodes CDR1 SNHLY and CDR2 FYNNEI. There are 15 residues in the CDR3. The CDR3: CASSVQGGRNYGYTF. CDR3 DNA: TGTGCCAGCAGTGTACAGGGGGGCAGGAACTATGGCTACACCTTC. The whole variable domain, remainder taken from reference TRBV2 and TRBJ1-2, is EPEVTQTPSHQVTQMGQEVILRCVPISNHLYFYWYRQILGQKVEFLVSFYNNEISEKSEIFDDQFSVERPDGSNFTLKIRSTKLEDSAMYFCASSVQGGRNYGYTFGSGTRLTVV.

The sample holds a few counts of this clonotype. The chain recombines TRBV27 with TRBJ1-1; D uncertain. The germline gives CDR1 MNHEY, CDR2 SMNVEV (reference sequence). The V and J ends lost 5 bases and 5 bases respectively, with 15 bases between them. The CDR3 is 14 amino acids. The CDR3 protein is CASSPHFGGTEAFF. The CDR3 coding sequence is TGTGCCAGCAGTCCCCACTTCGGAGGAACTGAAGCTTTCTTT.

Here the CDR3 reads CASSLVPGLVGAKNIQYF. The CDR3 nucleotides are TGTGCCAGCAGCTTAGTTCCGGGACTAGTGGGGGCCAAAAACATTCAGTACTTC. The V gene is TRBV7-2, the J gene TRBJ2-4; TRBD2 matches at 8 bases. The CDR3 has 18 amino acids. Germline V gene sequence: CDR1 SGHTA, CDR2 FQGNSA. V lost 1 base, J lost 1 base, and 9 bases stayed unmatched.